Shown below are 27 T cell receptor beta chains from a single sample sequenced in a study of blood T cell repertoires in COVID-19. Method: immunoSEQ multiplex PCR; TCRdb's copy keeps in-frame clones and lacks some. The sample holds under 250,000 clones, about four fifths seen once. The sequenced material came from peripheral blood. These TCRs come from a woman over 75 with acute or convalescent COVID-19.

This clone showed up just once. The V and J genes are TRBV28 and TRBJ2-7; D is uncertain. The CDR3 totals 13 residues. The V end lost 11 bases, the J end lost 7 bases, and 21 bases lay between the germline ends. Germline CDR1 is MDHEN and CDR2 is SYDVKM. In DNA, the CDR3 is TGTGCCGCCTACTCACCCCCCCAGAGGGAGCAGTACTTC. Residues: CAAYSPPQREQYF.

The sample holds one count of this clone. The genes are TRBV18 and TRBJ1-2; no reliable D call. The CDR3 loop spans 14 amino acids. The germline V gene has CDR1 KGHSH and CDR2 LQKENI. Trimming left V 6 bases short and J 3 bases short, with 14 bases between. CDR3 in DNA: TGTGCCAGCTCCGAAACCCAGTTTTACTATGGCTACACCTTC. Its protein product is CASSETQFYYGYTF.

The chain couples TRBV7-9 to TRBJ1-2; D gene ambiguous. This CDR3 has 13 residues. V was clipped by 10 bases and J by 2 bases, with 14 bases between them. Germline loops: CDR1 SEHNR, CDR2 FQNEAQ (reference sequence). CDR3 nucleotide sequence: TGTGCCACCGGAGCCAGAGAAAACTATGGCTACACCTTC. Translation gives CATGARENYGYTF.

This chain uses TRBV11-1 with TRBJ1-2; D possibly corresponds to TRBD1 (5 bases). V was cut by 5 bases and J by 4 bases, with 11 bases left in between. Germline CDR1 reads SGHAT; CDR2 reads FQDESV (reference sequence). This CDR3 has 13 residues. The CDR3 DNA sequence: TGTGCCAGCAGCCCGACAGAAAGCTATGGCTACACCTTC. Amino acids: CASSPTESYGYTF.

This chain links TRBV5-4 with TRBJ1-2; D is ambiguous. Germline V lookup: CDR1 SGHNT, CDR2 YYREEE (reference sequence). Deletions cut 3 bases from V and 2 bases from J, with 11 bases between. The length of the CDR3 is 14 residues. As DNA, the CDR3 is TGTGCCAGCAGCTCTAACGGGGAAAACTATGGCTACACCTTC. Translating gives CASSSNGENYGYTF.

CDR3 nucleotide sequence: TGTGCCACCAGTGACGCGATACAGGCAAAGCAGTACTTC. Translated: CATSDAIQAKQYF. The chain recombines TRBV24-1 with TRBJ2-7; weak D call: TRBD1 (5 bases). The germline gives CDR1 KGHDR, CDR2 SFDVKD. This CDR3 has 13 residues. The V and J ends lost 4 bases and 8 bases respectively, with 14 bases between them.

The V call is TRBV15, the J call TRBJ1-1, with TRBD1 matching 10 bases. The germline gives CDR1 LNHNV, CDR2 YYDKDF (reference sequence). The CDR3 runs 15 residues. The V and J ends lost 2 bases and 3 bases, in that order; junction bases with no gene match: 3. The DNA of the CDR3 is TGTGCCACCAGCAGACATGGACAGGGGGACACTGAAGCTTTCTTT. It is translated as CATSRHGQGDTEAFF.

The chain is built from TRBV7-9 and TRBJ1-4; no firm D call. The V and J ends lost 7 bases and 5 bases respectively, with 14 bases between them. Germline V gene lookup returns CDR1 SEHNR and CDR2 FQNEAQ (reference sequence). This CDR3 has 14 residues. The CDR3 region is CASTMEGGNEKLFF. DNA of the CDR3: TGTGCCAGCACCATGGAGGGAGGGAATGAAAAACTGTTTTTT.

This clone was found once. The chain recombines TRBV11-3 with TRBJ2-5; 9 positions match TRBD2. This CDR3 has 14 residues. J gave up 4 bases and V 3 bases, and 3 bases lay outside the gene matches. Germline V gene data show CDR1 as SGHNT and CDR2 as YENEEA. In DNA form, the CDR3 reads TGTGCCAGCAGCTTGACAGCGGGGGGAGAGACCCAGTACTTC. It yields the protein CASSLTAGGETQYF. The entire variable domain, with the rest obtained from reference TRBV11-3 and TRBJ2-5, is as follows: EAGVVQSPRYKIIEKKQPVAFWCNPISGHNTLYWYLQNLGQGPELLIRYENEEAVDDSQLPKDRFSAERLKGVDSTLKIQPAELGDSAVYLCASSLTAGGETQYFGPGTRLLVL.

This rearrangement joins TRBV7-3 to TRBJ1-1; TRBD1 agrees at 7 bases. Germline V gene sequence: CDR1 SGHTA, CDR2 FQGTGA. V dropped 3 bases and J dropped 13; count of bases not matched to a gene: 8. The CDR3 runs to 12 residues. DNA of the CDR3: TGTGCCAGCAGCTTGACAGGGCCACCGGGTTTCTTT. Translation gives CASSLTGPPGFF.

This chain links TRBV9 with TRBJ2-5, with D unresolved. The germline V and J ends were trimmed by 0 bases and 5 bases, with 11 bases remaining between them. Germline V lookup: CDR1 SGDLS, CDR2 YYNGEE. The CDR3 totals 14 residues. The CDR3 is CASSVGDGWETQYF. The CDR3 nucleotides read TGTGCCAGCAGCGTAGGAGATGGTTGGGAGACCCAGTACTTC.

The chain combines TRBV9 with TRBJ1-1, with 9 bases identical to TRBD1. The CDR3 sequence is 18 residues long. The V and J ends lost 4 bases and 1 base, in that order; junction bases with no gene match: 14. CDR1 and CDR2 from the germline V gene are SGDLS and YYNGEE. The CDR3 protein is CASSRQDRGPRGNTEAFF. The CDR3 DNA reads as TGTGCCAGCAGCAGGCAGGACAGGGGACCCCGCGGGAACACTGAAGCTTTCTTT.

This chain connects TRBV2 to TRBJ1-1, with no clear D. The V gene lost 6 bases and the J gene lost 1 base, with 12 bases spanning the gap. The CDR3 is made up of 14 amino acids. The germline CDR1 and CDR2 sequences are SNHLY and FYNNEI. CDR3 DNA sequence: TGTGCCAGCAGCCTGCTAAGAGGGAACACTGAAGCTTTCTTT. Its translation is CASSLLRGNTEAFF.

The sample holds a few counts of this clone. The chain links TRBV7-2 to TRBJ2-3; D may be TRBD1 (6 bases). Per germline, CDR1 SGHTA and CDR2 FQGNSA. CDR3 length: 15 residues. Trimming stripped 2 bases from V and 6 bases from J, with 15 bases between. The CDR3 sequence is CASSLLGTGSDTQYF. In nucleotides, the CDR3 is TGTGCCAGCAGCTTATTGGGAACAGGGTCTGATACGCAGTATTTT.

This sequence joins TRBV6-6 and TRBJ2-1; 8 nucleotides match TRBD2. Germline values: CDR1 MNHNY, CDR2 SVGAGI (reference sequence). This CDR3 comprises 15 residues. Losses at the gene ends were 6 bases for V and 6 bases for J; bases not matched to a gene: 10. In nucleotides, the CDR3 is TGTGCCAGCAGGGGCTCGCGGGGGGCTCTCAATGAGCAGTTCTTC. As protein: CASRGSRGALNEQFF.

The chain combines TRBV7-8 with TRBJ2-5, with 15 bases fitting TRBD2. Germline V gene data show CDR1 as SGHVS and CDR2 as FQNEAQ. The CDR3 sequence is 17 residues long. Trimming removed 0 bases from V and 6 bases from J; junction bases left unmatched: 5. CDR3 region: CASSLAGTSGGWQTQYF. CDR3 bases: TGTGCCAGCAGCTTAGCCGGGACTAGCGGGGGGTGGCAGACCCAGTACTTC. Looking up the rest from reference TRBV7-8 and TRBJ2-5 gives the full variable domain: GAGVSQSPRYKVAKRGQDVALRCDPISGHVSLFWYQQALGQGPEFLTYFQNEAQLDKSGLPSDRFFAERPEGSVSTLKIQRTQQEDSAVYLCASSLAGTSGGWQTQYFGPGTRLLVL.

V usage is TRBV5-1 and J usage is TRBJ2-3, with 7 positions matching TRBD1. This CDR3 is 13 amino acids long. Germline CDR1 SGHRS, CDR2 YFSETQ. The V segment lost 0 bases and the J segment 9 bases; nucleotides outside the gene matches: 4. The CDR3 DNA sequence: TGCGCCAGCAGCTTGGAACAGGGGACGACGCAGTATTTT. Amino acids: CASSLEQGTTQYF. Combining the CDR3 with reference TRBV5-1 and TRBJ2-3 gives the whole variable domain KAGVTQTPRYLIKTRGQQVTLSCSPISGHRSVSWYQQTPGQGLQFLFEYFSETQRNKGNFPGRFSGRQFSNSRSEMNVSTLELGDSALYLCASSLEQGTTQYFGPGTRLTVL.

This clone was detected a few times. The rearrangement joins TRBV28 to TRBJ1-5; D unclear. Germline CDR1 MDHEN, CDR2 SYDVKM. Trimming shortened V by 3 bases and J by 1 base, and 16 bases separated the two germline ends. This CDR3 is built from 17 residues. The CDR3 DNA reads as TGTGCCAGCAGTTTCCCCCGTGGTCGTCGGAGCAATCAGCCCCAGCATTTT. Protein product: CASSFPRGRRSNQPQHF. The variable domain in full, completed from reference TRBV28 and TRBJ1-5, reads DVKVTQSSRYLVKRTGEKVFLECVQDMDHENMFWYRQDPGLGLRLIYFSYDVKMKEKGDIPEGYSVSREKKERFSLILESASTNQTSMYLCASSFPRGRRSNQPQHFGDGTRLSIL.

This clone was observed a few times. V and J are TRBV6-5 and TRBJ1-3, with D possibly being TRBD1 (6 bases). This CDR3 region has 14 residues. The V end lost 7 bases, the J end lost 4 bases, and 14 bases lay between the germline ends. Germline CDR1 reads MNHEY; CDR2 reads SVGAGI. CDR3 loop: CASTPTGSGNTIYF. In nucleotides, the CDR3 is TGTGCCAGCACCCCTACAGGGTCCGGAAACACCATATATTTT.

The CDR3 coding sequence is TGTGCCAGTAGTATTGCCCGGGGAAACACACACACTGAAGCTTTCTTT. Protein product: CASSIARGNTHTEAFF. This rearrangement joins TRBV19 to TRBJ1-1; D unclear. Germline V gives CDR1 LNHDA, CDR2 SQIVND (reference sequence). Between the trimmed V and J ends, which lost 3 bases and 3 bases, there was a span of 17 bases. The CDR3 extends over 16 amino acids. Together with reference TRBV19 and TRBJ1-1, the CDR3 gives the full variable domain: DGGITQSPKYLFRKEGQNVTLSCEQNLNHDAMYWYRQDPGQGLRLIYYSQIVNDFQKGDIAEGYSVSREKKESFPLTVTSAQKNPTAFYLCASSIARGNTHTEAFFGQGTRLTVV.

This chain links TRBV5-4 with TRBJ2-3; 9 bases match TRBD2. The V gene's germline CDR1 is SGHNT and CDR2 YYREEE (reference sequence). The CDR3 has 17 residues. V shed 4 bases, J shed 1 base, and the junction held 10 bases outside the gene matches. The CDR3 here is CASSPTLAGGGTDTQYF. The DNA for the CDR3 is TGTGCCAGCAGCCCTACCTTGGCGGGGGGGGGCACAGATACGCAGTATTTT. The full variable domain, in which reference TRBV5-4 and TRBJ2-3 provide the parts outside the CDR3, is ETGVTQSPTHLIKTRGQQVTLRCSSQSGHNTVSWYQQALGQGPQFIFQYYREEENGRGNFPPRFSGLQFPNYSSELNVNALELDDSALYLCASSPTLAGGGTDTQYFGPGTRLTVL.

The chain has TRBV5-1 and TRBJ1-6; D remains unclear. From germline, CDR1 is SGHRS and CDR2 YFSETQ. The CDR3 consists of 15 residues. V lost 0 bases, J lost 8 bases, and 12 bases lay in between. CDR3 protein: CASSLEERLHSPLHF. The CDR3 DNA is TGCGCCAGCAGCTTGGAAGAGCGCCTACATTCACCCCTCCACTTT.

This chain links TRBV30 with TRBJ1-3, with no clear D. Germline-derived CDR1 and CDR2 are GTSNPN and SVGIG (reference sequence). The CDR3 runs to 14 residues. The V gene lost 7 bases and the J gene lost 1 base, with 14 bases spanning the gap. CDR3 bases: TGTGCCTCGCGGCCCGAGTGGTCTGGAAACACCATATATTTT. Translated, it gives CASRPEWSGNTIYF.

The chain is built from TRBV20-1 and TRBJ2-7, with 8 bases that match TRBD2. V dropped 3 bases and J dropped 5; count of bases not matched to a gene: 6. This CDR3 comprises 13 residues. Germline V CDR1 and CDR2: DFQATT, SNEGSKA (reference sequence). CDR3 protein: CSASSGGGNEQYF. CDR3 sequence (DNA): TGCAGTGCTAGTTCCGGGGGGGGAAACGAGCAGTACTTC.

The chain employs TRBV5-1 and TRBJ2-1, with TRBD1 matching 7 bases. Unmatched junction bases numbered 3, after V lost 4 bases and J lost 5 bases. There are 13 residues in the CDR3. CDR1 SGHRS and CDR2 YFSETQ come from the germline V gene. The CDR3 reads CASSIDRDNEQFF. The CDR3 coding sequence is TGCGCCAGCAGCATAGACAGGGACAATGAGCAGTTCTTC.

In DNA form, the CDR3 reads TGTGCCATTAGACAGGGTGTAGAGACTGAAGCTTTCTTT. Its translation: CAIRQGVETEAFF. V and J are TRBV6-5 and TRBJ1-1, with 7 bases that match TRBD1. CDR1 is MNHEY, CDR2 SVGAGI, per germline. This CDR3 contains 13 residues. Losses at the gene ends were 10 bases for V and 5 bases for J; bases not matched to a gene: 10.

V usage is TRBV5-6 and J usage is TRBJ1-2; 9 bases are a match to TRBD1. CDR1 is SGHDT, CDR2 YYEEEE, per germline. The CDR3 length is 17 residues. Unmatched junction bases numbered 12, after V lost 2 bases and J lost 4 bases. DNA for the CDR3: TGTGCCAGCAGCTTAGTGACAGGGGGTATCGGCGGCTATGGCTACACCTTC. Its translation is CASSLVTGGIGGYGYTF.